Following are 4 T cell receptor beta chains from one sample sequenced in a study of type 1 and type 2 diabetes patients (dated by TCRdb to the mid-2010s). The sequencer listed for this sample is Illumina MiSeq. For TCRbeta CDR3 amplification, the template was genomic DNA taken from the sorted T cell subsets. The TCRbeta CDR3 region was amplified by multiplex PCR using 30 forward and 13 reverse primers. Through fastp at Q25 and MiXCR, TCRdb rebuilt clones from the public reads, retaining in-frame beta chains. Each entry merges the rows of one CDR3 protein and shows their most common DNA and genes. For this sample the table gives some 250,000 distinct CDR3 sequences, of which 40% to 50% were detected only once. Approximately 13% of the sample is taken by the ten largest. The sample comprised peripheral blood mononuclear cells (PBMCs). The origin of the receptors is a man between 18 and 35 years old with type 2 diabetes.

This clonotype was seen just once. The chain uses TRBV15 and TRBJ1-1; D ambiguous. The CDR3 contains 13 residues. V lost 10 bases to trimming and J lost 0 bases, with 12 bases between them. CDR1 and CDR2 from the germline V gene are LNHNV and YYDKDF (reference sequence). CDR3 nucleotides: TGTGCCATCAGTGAGTGGATGAACACTGAAGCTTTCTTT. This codes for CAISEWMNTEAFF.

In the case of this clonotype: At one end, the junction sequence differs from germline, possibly due to a read error. The V gene is TRBV24-1, the J gene TRBJ2-2; D possibly corresponds to TRBD1 (6 bases). The CDR3 length is 17 residues. The V gene's germline CDR1 is KGHDR and CDR2 SFDVKD. The CDR3 spells CAASESTGLLWTGELFF. The CDR3 coding sequence is TGTGCCGCCAGTGAGTCGACAGGCCTTTTGTGGACCGGGGAGCTGTTTTTT.

The genes are TRBV19 and TRBJ1-2, with D hard to call. Germline values: CDR1 LNHDA, CDR2 SQIVND (reference sequence). Trimming removed 5 bases from V and 3 bases from J, with 10 bases in between. The length of the CDR3 is 13 residues. The CDR3 loop reads CASSLERDYGYTF. CDR3 coding DNA: TGTGCCAGTAGTCTTGAACGGGACTATGGCTACACCTTC.

This clonotype was detected a few times. The CDR3 DNA follows: TGTGCCTGGAACGGCGAATATTGGTACTTC. Protein product: CAWNGEYWYF. The genes are TRBV30 and TRBJ2-7, with unresolved D. The CDR3 length is 10 residues. Germline lookup yields CDR1 GTSNPN and CDR2 SVGIG (reference sequence). V gave up 4 bases and J gave up 12 bases, with 13 bases separating them.